The 20 T cell receptor beta chains below were found in one sample sequenced in a study of shared clonotypes between healthy human individuals (dated by TCRdb to between 2020 and 2021). The method was the immunoSEQ multiplex PCR assay. In TCRdb, the immuneACCESS table is reduced to in-frame sequences with V and J assigned. These tables do not hold every clone; where another copy was compared, an unresolved V gene accounts for under half, and the others remain unexplained. Recorded for this sample are roughly 2.2 million clones; approximately 93% of them occurred a single time. The ten largest make up about 0.37% of the sample. Sequenced sample: naive CD4+ T cells from PBMCs. The intended sense of this specimen's cell subset or site label: CD45RA+ positively selected. Source of these receptors: a man younger than 35 in good health. Some clones in this sample may be carry-over from other donors' samples.

The CDR3 DNA is TGTGCCAGCAGCACGGGACTAGCGGCTAATTCCGGCACAGATACGCAGTATTTT. This encodes CASSTGLAANSGTDTQYF. The chain uses TRBV11-1 and TRBJ2-3, with 11 bases aligning to TRBD2. Germline loops: CDR1 SGHAT, CDR2 FQDESV (reference sequence). This CDR3 contains 18 residues. Unmatched junction bases numbered 11, after V lost 5 bases and J lost 1 base.

V and J are TRBV5-1 and TRBJ2-1, with D perhaps matching TRBD1 (6 bases). V lost 1 base and J lost 2, with 10 bases in between. CDR1 and CDR2 from the germline V gene are SGHRS and YFSETQ. CDR3 length equals 15 residues. The CDR3 reads CASSLSSGAYNEQFF. In DNA, the CDR3 is TGCGCCAGCAGCTTGTCGTCAGGGGCCTACAATGAGCAGTTCTTC.

The chain combines TRBV5-1 with TRBJ2-1; D is perhaps TRBD1 or TRBD2 (5 bases each). The CDR3 is made up of 16 amino acids. The V and J ends lost 2 bases and 8 bases respectively, with 20 bases between them. Germline V CDR1 and CDR2: SGHRS, YFSETQ. As DNA, the CDR3 is TGCGCCAGCAGCTTACCGGGACCCAGTGTGGTTTATGAGCAGTTCTTC. This translates into CASSLPGPSVVYEQFF. The full variable domain, rest sourced from reference TRBV5-1 and TRBJ2-1, is KAGVTQTPRYLIKTRGQQVTLSCSPISGHRSVSWYQQTPGQGLQFLFEYFSETQRNKGNFPGRFSGRQFSNSRSEMNVSTLELGDSALYLCASSLPGPSVVYEQFFGPGTRLTVL.

The V gene is TRBV2, the J gene TRBJ1-5; a possible D gene is TRBD1 (5 bases). The germline V and J ends were trimmed by 7 bases and 2 bases, with 12 bases remaining between them. The CDR3 sequence is 14 residues long. Germline CDR1 is SNHLY and CDR2 is FYNNEI. CDR3 DNA: TGTGCCAGCACGGGAGGGGCGGGCAATCAGCCCCAGCATTTT. It encodes CASTGGAGNQPQHF. Based on the CDR3 plus reference TRBV2 and TRBJ1-5, the full variable domain is EPEVTQTPSHQVTQMGQEVILRCVPISNHLYFYWYRQILGQKVEFLVSFYNNEISEKSEIFDDQFSVERPDGSNFTLKIRSTKLEDSAMYFCASTGGAGNQPQHFGDGTRLSIL.

The V call is TRBV15, the J call TRBJ2-5; D is perhaps TRBD1 (5 bases). The CDR3 consists of 13 residues. V was pared by 0 bases and J by 4 bases, with 6 bases between. CDR1 LNHNV and CDR2 YYDKDF come from the germline V gene (reference sequence). CDR3 DNA sequence: TGTGCCACCAGCAGAGATCAGGGAGAGACCCAGTACTTC. It yields the protein CATSRDQGETQYF.

This chain links TRBV5-1 with TRBJ2-1; D gene uncertain. Germline CDR1 and CDR2: SGHRS and YFSETQ. V was cut by 0 bases and J by 9 bases, with 13 bases left in between. This CDR3 has 14 residues. This chain's CDR3 is CASSLGTTRSEQFF. CDR3 sequence (DNA): TGCGCCAGCAGCTTGGGTACCACGAGAAGTGAGCAGTTCTTC. The whole variable domain, filled in from reference TRBV5-1 and TRBJ2-1, reads KAGVTQTPRYLIKTRGQQVTLSCSPISGHRSVSWYQQTPGQGLQFLFEYFSETQRNKGNFPGRFSGRQFSNSRSEMNVSTLELGDSALYLCASSLGTTRSEQFFGPGTRLTVL.

The chain has TRBV4-3 and TRBJ2-5, with D perhaps TRBD1 (5 bases). Trimming stripped 0 bases from V and 7 bases from J, with 9 bases between. CDR3 length: 13 amino acids. CDR1 LGHNA and CDR2 YSLEER come from the germline V gene. DNA for the CDR3: TGCGCCAGCAGCCAAGAGGATAGGGGGACCCAGTACTTC. It specifies CASSQEDRGTQYF.

The chain recombines TRBV6-1 with TRBJ1-2, with a tentative D call TRBD1 (5 bases). Germline V CDR1 and CDR2: MNHNS, SASEGT. Trimming left V 3 bases short and J 3 bases short, with 20 bases between. This CDR3 comprises 17 residues. CDR3 in amino acids: CASSDSRNKGNYYGYTF. CDR3 bases: TGTGCCAGCAGTGATTCCCGAAATAAGGGGAACTACTATGGCTACACCTTC.

The chain uses TRBV7-8 and TRBJ2-3; no firm D call. The germline V gene encodes CDR1 SGHVS and CDR2 FQNEAQ. V was pared by 2 bases and J by 4 bases, with 7 bases between. This CDR3 spans 13 amino acids. CDR3 coding DNA: TGTGCCAGCAGCTTACGAGTCCCAGATACGCAGTATTTT. Its translation: CASSLRVPDTQYF.

For the CDR3, the DNA is TGTGCCAGCAGTGAACCGGGCTCCCAGCAAAAACTGTTTTTT. Translation gives CASSEPGSQQKLFF. The V gene is TRBV25-1, the J gene TRBJ1-4; the D is unclear. CDR3 size: 14 residues. Germline values: CDR1 MGHDK, CDR2 SYGVNS. V lost 2 bases to trimming and J lost 9 bases, with 13 bases between them.

Note on this clone: The identical CDR3 is also encoded by other nucleotide sequences in the sample. J is TRBJ1-5 and V is TRBV6-5, with D perhaps TRBD1 (5 bases). CDR3 length equals 14 residues. Trimming removed 6 bases from V and 6 bases from J, with 15 bases in between. CDR1 and CDR2 (germline): MNHEY, SVGAGI. The CDR3, as DNA: TGTGCCAGCAGCCTAAGGGGTCGGGGTCAGCCCCAGCATTTT. Protein sequence: CASSLRGRGQPQHF.

This rearrangement joins TRBV6-1 to TRBJ1-3, with D unclear. Germline lookup yields CDR1 MNHNS and CDR2 SASEGT. The length of the CDR3 is 15 residues. Trimming took 5 bases from V and 1 from J, leaving 12 bases between them. Here the CDR3 reads CASSLHMTSGNTIYF. The CDR3 DNA sequence: TGTGCCAGCAGTCTTCACATGACTTCTGGAAACACCATATATTTT.

The V call is TRBV6-1, the J call TRBJ2-1; D uncertain. V lost 3 bases, J lost 9 bases, and 15 bases lay in between. The CDR3 consists of 14 residues. Germline-derived CDR1 and CDR2 are MNHNS and SASEGT. DNA of the CDR3: TGTGCCAGCAGTGAGATCTCCCCAACGGGTGAGCAGTTCTTC. It codes for CASSEISPTGEQFF.

The rearrangement links TRBV25-1 to TRBJ2-3, with no clear D. V lost 4 bases and J lost 1, with 9 bases in between. The CDR3 consists of 14 residues. Germline values: CDR1 MGHDK, CDR2 SYGVNS. As DNA, the CDR3 is TGTGCCAGCAGTGTTCAAGGAGGCACAGATACGCAGTATTTT. Protein product: CASSVQGGTDTQYF.

V is TRBV7-2 and J is TRBJ2-7; tentative D call: TRBD2 (5 bases). V was pared by 1 base and J by 6 bases, with 10 bases between. The CDR3 is 13 amino acids. Germline-derived CDR1 and CDR2 are SGHTA and FQGNSA. In DNA, the CDR3 is TGTGCCAGCAGCTTAGTTCGACGGGGCGAGCAGTACTTC. Translating it yields CASSLVRRGEQYF.

This sequence joins TRBV7-8 and TRBJ2-3, with D possibly being TRBD1 (5 bases). This CDR3 comprises 16 residues. Germline V gives CDR1 SGHVS, CDR2 FQNEAQ. V was clipped by 1 base and J by 2 bases, with 13 bases between them. The DNA of the CDR3 is TGTGCCAGCAGCTTAGTCCCCAGACAGCCCACAGATACGCAGTATTTT. It specifies CASSLVPRQPTDTQYF.

This chain links TRBV19 with TRBJ2-3; 9 bases match TRBD2. The CDR3 totals 15 residues. Germline lookup yields CDR1 LNHDA and CDR2 SQIVND (reference sequence). Trimming removed 6 bases from V and 0 bases from J; junction bases left unmatched: 4. In DNA, the CDR3 is TGTGCCAGTAGCTTGACTAGCGGAAGCACAGATACGCAGTATTTT. Protein: CASSLTSGSTDTQYF.

V and J are TRBV11-2 and TRBJ2-2; D possibly uses TRBD1 or TRBD2 (5 bases each). CDR1 and CDR2 from the germline V gene are SGHAT and FQNNGV. The CDR3 runs to 16 residues. V dropped 3 bases and J dropped 3 bases, with 14 bases sitting between them. The DNA for the CDR3 is TGTGCCAGCAGCTTGAGGCAGGGACCCTACACCGGGGAGCTGTTTTTT. Protein product: CASSLRQGPYTGELFF.

The genes are TRBV6-5 and TRBJ1-3; D perhaps matches TRBD1 (6 bases). The CDR3 has 13 amino acids. Per germline, CDR1 MNHEY and CDR2 SVGAGI. Deletions cut 8 bases from V and 0 bases from J, with 8 bases between. The CDR3 sequence: CASQGNSGNTIYF. Here the CDR3 DNA reads TGTGCCAGCCAGGGGAACTCTGGAAACACCATATATTTT.

This chain uses TRBV7-9 with TRBJ2-5; the D call may be TRBD1 or TRBD2 (5 bases each). The CDR3 loop spans 15 amino acids. Trimming pared 5 bases from V and 2 bases from J, leaving 15 bases between. Looked up from germline, CDR1 is SEHNR and CDR2 is FQNEAQ (reference sequence). DNA of the CDR3: TGTGCCAGCAGCAGGAAAAGGGACGGACAAGAGACCCAGTACTTC. This sequence encodes CASSRKRDGQETQYF. The full variable domain, in which reference TRBV7-9 and TRBJ2-5 provide the parts outside the CDR3, is DTGVSQNPRHKITKRGQNVTFRCDPISEHNRLYWYRQTLGQGPEFLTYFQNEAQLEKSRLLSDRFSAERPKGSFSTLEIQRTEQGDSAMYLCASSRKRDGQETQYFGPGTRLLVL.